One TCR beta chain is described in this entry. This sample was taken from a study of shared clonotypes between healthy human individuals. The table came from immunoSEQ multiplex PCR; TCRdb's copy has only in-frame clones and leaves some out. Counted here are about 680,000 clones, 55% to 75% occurring once; the ten biggest clones make up about 1.8%. Sample: memory CD4+ T cells sorted from blood. As to subset: CD45RA-negative fraction. The sequence was obtained from a woman between 25 and 40 years old in good health.

In nucleotides, the CDR3 is TGTGCCAGCTCACCAAACGGGGCGAACTACGAGCAGTACTTC. Translation: CASSPNGANYEQYF. This chain uses TRBV18 with TRBJ2-7; D is perhaps TRBD1 or TRBD2 (5 bases each). Looked up from germline, CDR1 is KGHSH and CDR2 is LQKENI. V lost 2 bases, J lost 3 bases, and 11 bases lay in between. The CDR3 runs to 14 residues.